Given below is one T cell receptor beta chain in context. Its antigen is as yet unknown. Libraries were prepared by immunoSEQ multiplex PCR; TCRdb keeps only in-frame clonotypes and omits some of them. The sample contains about 140,000 clones, roughly 91% of which appear only once. The germline CDR1 and CDR2 sequences are SNHLY and FYNNEI. CDR3 size: 12 residues. Trimming removed 7 bases at V and 4 bases at J, with 10 bases between. The data stem from a study of T cell responses to AZD1222 COVID-19 vaccine. Whole-study findings and limits: Vaccination with two AZD1222 doses was followed by a rise in Spike-specific TCR breadth and depth. The study sampled repertoires only after the peak T cell response. Just a handful of AZD1222 recipients were seropositive at baseline. Across spike, vaccine-associated CD4 TCRs were found, dominant at 160-218 and 743-854.

This TCR came from an adult who received the AZD1222 COVID-19 vaccine. The sequencing here drew on peripheral blood, taken 28 days after the second AZD1222 dose. The chain employs TRBV2 and TRBJ1-2; D ambiguous. Here the CDR3 reads CASTLEGYGYTF. For the CDR3, the DNA is TGTGCCAGCACACTGGAGGGCTATGGCTACACCTTC.